This T cell receptor beta chain was recovered during a study of CD8+ T cells in alopecia areata (dated by TCRdb to 2017 to 2018). For the study in its entirety: Treated patients were enrolled in an open-label pilot trial of oral tofacitinib, 5 to 10 mg twice daily, for moderate-to-severe alopecia areata. Tofacitinib was given for 6 to 18 months, followed by 6 months of follow-up off drug to assess delayed response and recurrence. The SALT score, which quantifies the percentage of affected scalp surface area, was used to measure disease severity in treated patients. The study used high-throughput TCRbeta sequencing to examine T cell clonal expansion in alopecia areata, in both the C3H/HeJ mouse model and human patients. Scalp tissue and sorted CD4+ and CD8+ peripheral blood T cells from patchy and totalis/universalis alopecia areata patients and from healthy controls were covered by human TCRbeta sequencing. Patients on tofacitinib were biopsied at baseline and after 4 and 24 weeks of treatment, and several of the patients also had a later scalp biopsy. Scalp clonality was compared across normal scalp (n=4), patchy alopecia areata scalp (n=8), and alopecia totalis/universalis scalp (n=8). RNA was extracted with the PAXgene miRNA kit for fixed scalp, the miRNeasy kit for PBMCs, and the RNeasy kit for mouse skin. immunoSEQ multiplex PCR using 35 Vbeta forward primers and 13 Jbeta reverse primers was used to amplify TCRbeta CDR3 regions. Points the paper makes about the study in general: Because the treated cohort was small and included a single nonresponder, larger studies are needed to assess links between baseline CD8+ expansion and response. Higher clonality and more expanded CD8+ clones were observed in lesional scalp than in normal scalp, particularly in alopecia totalis/universalis, a finding suggestive of antigenic drive. With tofacitinib, both scalp clonality and the number of expanded CD8+ clones among the top 100 scalp clones went down significantly. Many expanded lesional clones persisted in scalp and blood during tofacitinib treatment, which may partly explain relapse after stopping treatment. Shared TCR sequences between patients were less evident than in mice, which may be partly attributable to HLA diversity in the patient population. Unlike mouse skin, which is dominated by gammadelta T cells, normal human skin has resident alphabeta T cells that are also sequenced, and this complicates analysis of the scalp TCR repertoire.

As for this clone: The antigen it recognizes is unknown. No much larger clone exists at a distance of one base, and base qualities are not known.

V sheds 4 bases and J sheds 2 bases, leaving 12 bases between their ends. From a lookup of the germline V gene, CDR1 and CDR2 are SQVTM and ANQGSEA. The CDR3 numbers 14 residues from cysteine through phenylalanine. The CDR3 DNA has 42 bases and is translated from base 1. Library preparation used the immunoSEQ multiplex PCR assay. RNA was extracted from all samples and reverse transcribed into cDNA, which served as template for TCR sequencing. SuperScript III was used to make first-strand cDNA, primed with a 2:1 mix of oligo-dT and random hexamers. Amplification bias was assessed with a synthetic immune receptor repertoire, and residual bias was removed computationally. The original pipeline was this. Raw reads were preprocessed for error removal, and CDR3 was defined according to IMGT conventions as running from the conserved cysteine to phenylalanine. Clonality was calculated as 1 minus Shannon entropy normalized by log2 of the number of productive unique TCRs. Whether each scalp clone was CD4 or CD8 was inferred by checking scalp TCRbeta sequences against the CD4 and CD8 repertoires from sorted blood. The immuneACCESS repertoire file appears here via TCRdb, limited to in-frame rearrangements. These files lack a portion of the clones; in checked studies, under half of the deficit traces to unresolved V genes, and the cause of the others is not known. Clone size and the V and J calls come from that table; the DNA yielded D and trimming. The sample data list 150,000 to 200,000 clones, and about three fifths of these were observed just once. The ten largest make up around 0.9% of the sample.

The sample's time point label, in plain terms: less than five weeks on oral tofacitinib. This sample's treatment or condition label indicates: oral pan-JAK inhibitor, 5-10 mg twice daily. Peripheral blood and lesional scalp punch biopsies were obtained from patients with alopecia areata. PBMCs were separated by density centrifugation and stained for CD3, CD4 and CD8, after which CD4+ and CD8+ T cells were sorted on a FACSAria. The chain is encoded by TRBV29-1 joined to TRBJ1-3; no D gene can be assigned with confidence. The TCR comes from a human donor with alopecia areata. The specimen comprised CD4+ T cells sorted from blood, sampled at week 4, from a patient treated with tofacitinib. The sequence in DNA is TGCAGCGTTGGGTTTGCGGGGACTGGAAACACCATATATTTT. Its protein is CSVGFAGTGNTIYF. Here the CDR3 is joined to the reference TRBV29-1 and TRBJ1-3 genes, and the full variable domain is: SAVISQKPSRDICQRGTSLTIQCQVDSQVTMMFWYRQQPGQSLTLIATANQGSEATYESGFVIDKFPISRPNLTFSTLTVSNMSPEDSSIYLCSVGFAGTGNTIYFGEGSWLTVV.